The 13 T cell receptor beta chains listed next were all sequenced from one sample in a study of control samples from healthy donors and cancer patients. Clones were read by immunoSEQ multiplex PCR, and TCRdb kept only the in-frame ones, dropping some. Here the sample spans 45,000 to 60,000 clones, around 90% being singletons. Sequenced: PBMCs. The receptors stem from a man aged 25 to 40 with colorectal cancer.

The rearrangement joins TRBV6-6 to TRBJ2-7; the match to TRBD1 covers 7 bases. V was pared by 4 bases and J by 0 bases, with 3 bases of the junction left unmatched. Germline V gene lookup returns CDR1 MNHNY and CDR2 SVGAGI (reference sequence). The CDR3 runs to 14 residues. The CDR3 sequence: CASSFRDSSYEQYF. The DNA for the CDR3 is TGTGCCAGCAGTTTCCGGGACAGCTCCTACGAGCAGTACTTC.

The V gene is TRBV9, the J gene TRBJ2-7; D not certain. The CDR3 has 10 amino acids. V was clipped by 4 bases and J by 4 bases, with 3 bases between them. CDR1 is SGDLS and CDR2 is YYNGEE in the germline V gene. CDR3 region: CASSKYEQYV. CDR3 DNA: TGTGCCAGCAGCAAGTACGAGCAGTACGTC.

The chain employs TRBV20-1 and TRBJ2-3; D remains unclear. The CDR3 contains 11 residues. Per the germline V gene, CDR1 is DFQATT and CDR2 is SNEGSKA (reference sequence). The V gene lost 4 bases and the J gene lost 4 bases, with 6 bases spanning the gap. Written as DNA, the CDR3 is TGCAGTGCTATCAGGTCAGATACGCAGTATTTT. It translates to CSAIRSDTQYF.

This chain joins TRBV6-1 and TRBJ2-5; TRBD1 agrees at 9 bases. CDR1 MNHNS and CDR2 SASEGT come from the germline V gene. V trimming: 3 bases; J trimming: 7 bases; junction bases outside the gene matches: 6. The CDR3 contains 14 residues. This CDR3 reads CASSDWDRARTQYF. In nucleotides, the CDR3 is TGTGCCAGCAGTGATTGGGACAGGGCACGGACCCAGTACTTC.

This sequence joins TRBV6-5 and TRBJ1-5, with a tentative D call TRBD1 (6 bases). Germline values: CDR1 MNHEY, CDR2 SVGAGI. The germline V and J ends were trimmed by 10 bases and 6 bases, with 19 bases remaining between them. This CDR3 has 14 residues. The CDR3 here is CATFHRAEGQPQHF. The CDR3 DNA follows: TGTGCCACCTTTCACAGGGCGGAAGGTCAGCCCCAGCATTTT.

This clone was counted once. This sequence joins TRBV6-5 and TRBJ2-1; 10 positions match TRBD1. The trim removed 1 base at V and 11 bases at J, leaving 8 bases unmatched. The CDR3 is 15 residues long. CDR1 MNHEY and CDR2 SVGAGI come from the germline V gene. This CDR3 is CASSYLTGQGNKQFF. The CDR3 DNA is TGTGCCAGCAGTTACTTAACGGGACAGGGGAATAAGCAGTTCTTC.

The chain carries TRBV19 and TRBJ2-2; tentative D call: TRBD1 (6 bases). Germline V gene data show CDR1 as LNHDA and CDR2 as SQIVND (reference sequence). CDR3 length: 15 residues. Trimming took 6 bases from V and 2 from J, leaving 13 bases between them. The CDR3 protein is CASRSDRTNTGELFF. The DNA for the CDR3 is TGTGCCAGTAGATCCGACAGGACCAACACCGGGGAGCTGTTTTTT.

The CDR3 region has the DNA TGTGCCAGCTCACCACAGCAGGTTCTAGACGCCGGGGAGCTGTTTTTT. It codes for CASSPQQVLDAGELFF. The chain couples TRBV18 to TRBJ2-2; D is ambiguous. CDR1 and CDR2 from the germline V gene are KGHSH and LQKENI. Deletions cut 1 base from V and 6 bases from J, with 15 bases between. This CDR3 spans 16 amino acids.

V is TRBV23-1 and J is TRBJ2-6; unclear D gene. TRBV23-1 carries the ORF label, with uncertain function. CDR3 length: 16 amino acids. The germline V and J ends were trimmed by 6 bases and 1 base, with 13 bases remaining between them. CDR3 DNA: TGCGCCAGCAGCCTGGACGTAAGATCTGGGGCCAACGTCCTGACTTTC. Translating gives CASSLDVRSGANVLTF.

The rearrangement joins TRBV5-1 to TRBJ1-2; D not resolved. There are 13 residues in the CDR3. The V gene's germline CDR1 is SGHRS and CDR2 YFSETQ. V was cut by 0 bases and J by 8 bases, with 11 bases left in between. The CDR3 sequence: CASSLDGDRGYTF. DNA of the CDR3: TGCGCCAGCAGCTTGGATGGGGATCGAGGCTACACCTTC.

This chain links TRBV9 with TRBJ1-3, with 8 bases matching TRBD1. V lost 0 bases, J lost 0 bases, and 5 bases stayed unmatched. Looked up from germline, CDR1 is SGDLS and CDR2 is YYNGEE. The CDR3 spans 17 residues. The CDR3 DNA reads as TGTGCCAGCAGCGTAGAGGCAGGGGGCTTCTCTGGAAACACCATATATTTT. Amino acids: CASSVEAGGFSGNTIYF.

The gene calls are TRBV10-3 and TRBJ2-5; 12 nucleotides match TRBD1. The CDR3 has 16 residues. After removal of 0 bases from V and 5 bases from J, the junction contained 4 bases not matched to a gene. Germline values: CDR1 ENHRY, CDR2 SYGVKD. DNA of the CDR3: TGTGCCATCAGTGAGTCTGGGACAGGGGGCGTGGAGACCCAGTACTTC. As protein: CAISESGTGGVETQYF.

The rearrangement joins TRBV19 to TRBJ2-7; 8 bases line up with TRBD1. The J segment lost 7 bases and the V segment lost 0 bases, leaving 2 bases of the junction unmatched. The CDR3 runs to 13 residues. Germline CDR1 and CDR2: LNHDA and SQIVND (reference sequence). DNA for the CDR3: TGTGCCAGTAGTATAGACAGGGGGCAGGAGCAGTACTTC. Protein: CASSIDRGQEQYF.